This TCR beta chain was obtained from a study of T cell responses to AZD1222 COVID-19 vaccine. About this clone itself: What it binds is unknown.

Here immunoSEQ multiplex PCR was the method, and the copy in TCRdb shows in-frame clones only, minus some. The sample lists under 150,000 clones; approximately 93% were seen once. Study results and caveats: CD4 TCRs associated with vaccination spanned spike, dominating at 160-218 and 743-854.

V shed 6 bases and J 3 bases; nucleotides not matched to a gene: 8. The germline gives CDR1 MDHEN, CDR2 SYDVKM. This CDR3 has 15 residues. Material: peripheral blood, obtained on day 0 of AZD1222 vaccination. This receptor was identified in an adult in good health. This rearrangement joins TRBV28 to TRBJ1-5, with 7 bases lining up with TRBD1. CDR3 residues: CASSRPGQINQPQHF. The DNA for the CDR3 is TGTGCCAGCAGCCGCCCGGGACAGATCAATCAGCCCCAGCATTTT.